This TCR beta chain was recorded in a study of T cells in Graves' hyperthyroidism and ophthalmopathy. Study-level points and caveats: Most clonotypes expanded in thyroid above 0.001 were likewise present in blood.

RNA transcripts were the template for amplifying TCR beta CDR3 regions. Primed by the HTBI set, a first-round RT-PCR was run on the TCR CDR3. TCRdb independently ran MiXCR on the multiplex PCR reads; one entry per CDR3 protein. This sample has around 660,000 distinct CDR3 sequences, with over 40% found just once. This clonotype was counted a few times. Its target is not known. V was shortened by 3 bases and J by 1 base, with 9 bases between the two germline ends. Germline loops: CDR1 SGHTA, CDR2 FQGNSA. The CDR3 consists of 14 residues. Exclusion of patients followed from uncontrolled infection, other autoimmune disease, pregnancy or lactation.

The V call is TRBV7-2, the J call TRBJ1-1; the D is unclear. The TCR sequence derives from an adult man with Graves' disease, either hyperthyroidism or ophthalmopathy (not recorded which). The sequenced sample consisted of peripheral blood or thyroid tissue (not recorded which). The CDR3 region has the DNA TGTGCCAGCAGCTTTTTCGGAGGGAACACTGAAGCTTTCTTT. It specifies CASSFFGGNTEAFF.